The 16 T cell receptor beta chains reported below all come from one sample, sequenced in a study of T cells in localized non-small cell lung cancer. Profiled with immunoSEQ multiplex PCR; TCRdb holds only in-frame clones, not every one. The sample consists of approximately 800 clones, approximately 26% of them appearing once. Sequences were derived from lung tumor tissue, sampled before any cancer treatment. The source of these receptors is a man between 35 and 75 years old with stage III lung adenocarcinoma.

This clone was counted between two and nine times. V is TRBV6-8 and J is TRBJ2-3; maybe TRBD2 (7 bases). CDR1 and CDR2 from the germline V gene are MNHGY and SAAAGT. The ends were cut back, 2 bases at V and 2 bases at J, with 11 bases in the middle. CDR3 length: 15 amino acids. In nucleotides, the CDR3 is TGTGCCAGCAGTTACCGGCGGGGGCTCACAGATACGCAGTATTTT. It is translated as CASSYRRGLTDTQYF.

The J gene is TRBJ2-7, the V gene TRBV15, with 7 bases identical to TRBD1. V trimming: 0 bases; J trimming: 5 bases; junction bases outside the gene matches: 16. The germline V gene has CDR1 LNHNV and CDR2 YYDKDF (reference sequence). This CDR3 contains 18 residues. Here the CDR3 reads CATSRDKWDRGARDEQYF. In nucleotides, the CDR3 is TGTGCCACCAGCAGAGATAAATGGGACAGAGGTGCGCGGGACGAGCAGTACTTC. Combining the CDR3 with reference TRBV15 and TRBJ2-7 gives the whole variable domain DAMVIQNPRYQVTQFGKPVTLSCSQTLNHNVMYWYQQKSSQAPKLLFHYYDKDFNNEADTPDNFQSRRPNTSFCFLDIRSPGLGDTAMYLCATSRDKWDRGARDEQYFGPGTRLTVT.

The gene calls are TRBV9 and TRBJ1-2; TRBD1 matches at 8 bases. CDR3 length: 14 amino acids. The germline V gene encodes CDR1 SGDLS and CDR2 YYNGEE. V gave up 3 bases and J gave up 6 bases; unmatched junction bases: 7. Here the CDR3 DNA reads TGTGCCAGCAGCGGACAGGGGATTTCGGATGGCTACACCTTC. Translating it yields CASSGQGISDGYTF.

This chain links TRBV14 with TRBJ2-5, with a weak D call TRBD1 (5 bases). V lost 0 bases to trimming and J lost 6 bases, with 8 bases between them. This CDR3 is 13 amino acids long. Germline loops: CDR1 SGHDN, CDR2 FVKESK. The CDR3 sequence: CASSQDWGKTQYF. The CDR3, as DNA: TGTGCCAGCAGCCAAGATTGGGGCAAGACCCAGTACTTC.

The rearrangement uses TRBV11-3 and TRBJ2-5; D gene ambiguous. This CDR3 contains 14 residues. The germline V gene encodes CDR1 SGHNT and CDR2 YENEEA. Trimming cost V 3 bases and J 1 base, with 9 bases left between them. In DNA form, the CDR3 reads TGTGCCAGCAGCTTGGAACAGCTCCAAGAGACCCAGTACTTC. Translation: CASSLEQLQETQYF.

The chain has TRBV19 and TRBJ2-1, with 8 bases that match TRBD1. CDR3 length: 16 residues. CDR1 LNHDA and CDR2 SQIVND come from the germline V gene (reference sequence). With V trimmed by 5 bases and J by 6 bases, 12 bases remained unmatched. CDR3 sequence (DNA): TGTGCCAGTAGTCGACGGGACAGGCCATCCCCCAATGAGCAGTTCTTC. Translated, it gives CASSRRDRPSPNEQFF.

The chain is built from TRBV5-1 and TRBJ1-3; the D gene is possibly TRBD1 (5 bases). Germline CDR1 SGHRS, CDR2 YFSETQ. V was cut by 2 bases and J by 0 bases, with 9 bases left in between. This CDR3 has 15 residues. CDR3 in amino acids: CASSLGELSGNTIYF. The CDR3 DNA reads TGCGCCAGCAGCTTAGGGGAACTCTCTGGAAACACCATATATTTT.

The CDR3: CSVELRAVADTQYF. The CDR3 nucleotides read TGCAGCGTTGAACTCAGGGCAGTCGCAGATACGCAGTATTTT. The V gene is TRBV29-1, the J gene TRBJ2-3; TRBD1 is a possible D gene (5 bases). The CDR3 contains 14 residues. The germline V and J ends were trimmed by 2 bases and 4 bases, with 13 bases remaining between them. Germline lookup yields CDR1 SQVTM and CDR2 ANQGSEA.

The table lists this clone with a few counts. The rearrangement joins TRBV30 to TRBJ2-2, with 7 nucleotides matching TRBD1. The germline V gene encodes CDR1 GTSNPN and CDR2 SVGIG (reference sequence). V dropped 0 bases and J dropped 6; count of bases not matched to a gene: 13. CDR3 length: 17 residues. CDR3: CAWSVKKSGQAAGELFF. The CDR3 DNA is TGTGCCTGGAGTGTTAAAAAGAGCGGACAGGCGGCCGGGGAGCTGTTTTTT.

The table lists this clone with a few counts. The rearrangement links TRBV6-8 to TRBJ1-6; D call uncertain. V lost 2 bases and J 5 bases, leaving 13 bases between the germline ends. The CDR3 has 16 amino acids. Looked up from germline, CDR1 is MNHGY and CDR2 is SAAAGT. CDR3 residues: CASSYSHLIHNSPLHF. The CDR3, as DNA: TGTGCCAGCAGTTACAGCCACCTCATACATAATTCACCCCTCCACTTT.

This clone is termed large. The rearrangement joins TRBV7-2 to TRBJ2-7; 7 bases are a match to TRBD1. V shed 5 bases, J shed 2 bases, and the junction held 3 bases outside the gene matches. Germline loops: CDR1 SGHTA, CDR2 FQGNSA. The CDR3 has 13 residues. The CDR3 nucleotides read TGTGCCAGCAGCGAGGACAGGACCTACGAGCAGTACTTC. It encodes CASSEDRTYEQYF.

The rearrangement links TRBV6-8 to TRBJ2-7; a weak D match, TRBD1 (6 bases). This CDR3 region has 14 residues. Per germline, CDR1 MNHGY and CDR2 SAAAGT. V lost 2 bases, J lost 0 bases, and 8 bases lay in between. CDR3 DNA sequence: TGTGCCAGCAGTTACGGGACAATCTCCTACGAGCAGTACTTC. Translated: CASSYGTISYEQYF.

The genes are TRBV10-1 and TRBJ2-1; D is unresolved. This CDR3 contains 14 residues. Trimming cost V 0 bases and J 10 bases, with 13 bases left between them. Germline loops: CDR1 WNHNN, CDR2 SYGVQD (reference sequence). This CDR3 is CASSESLGLGEQFF. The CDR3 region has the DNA TGCGCCAGCAGTGAGTCGTTAGGGCTCGGGGAGCAGTTCTTC.

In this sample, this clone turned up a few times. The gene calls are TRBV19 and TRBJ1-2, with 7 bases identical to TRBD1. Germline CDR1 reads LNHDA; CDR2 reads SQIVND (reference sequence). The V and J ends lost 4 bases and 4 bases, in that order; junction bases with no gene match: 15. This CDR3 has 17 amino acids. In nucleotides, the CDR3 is TGTGCCAGTAGTAGGACCCCTACCGGGACAGCGTTCTATGGCTACACCTTC. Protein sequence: CASSRTPTGTAFYGYTF.

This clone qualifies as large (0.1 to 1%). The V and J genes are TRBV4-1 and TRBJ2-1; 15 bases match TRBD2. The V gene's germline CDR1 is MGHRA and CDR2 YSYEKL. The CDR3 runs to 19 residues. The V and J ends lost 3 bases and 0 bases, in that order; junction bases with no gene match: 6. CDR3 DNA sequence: TGCGCCAGCAGCCATAGGACTAGCGGGGGGGACAGCTCCTACAATGAGCAGTTCTTC. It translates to CASSHRTSGGDSSYNEQFF.

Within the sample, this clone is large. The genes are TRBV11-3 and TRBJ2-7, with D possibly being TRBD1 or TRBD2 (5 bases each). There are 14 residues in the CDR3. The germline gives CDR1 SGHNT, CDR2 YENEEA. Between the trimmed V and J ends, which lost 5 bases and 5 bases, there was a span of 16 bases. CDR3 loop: CASSTGRGWDEQYF. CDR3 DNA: TGTGCCAGCAGCACCGGACGGGGCTGGGACGAGCAGTACTTC.